Sequencing of this T cell receptor (beta chain) was carried out in a study of response to subunit inactivated influenza vaccine. MiXCR, applied by TCRdb to the RT-PCR reads, yields one record per CDR3 protein. The sample consists of about 520,000 distinct CDR3 sequences, around 25% of them appearing once. V gave up 5 bases and J gave up 0 bases, with 14 bases separating them. This CDR3 contains 15 residues. Germline V gives CDR1 LGHDT, CDR2 YNNKEL (reference sequence). Specimen: CD4+ T cells sorted from PBMCs, collected 5 to 6 days after vaccination. This sequence originates from a man aged 50 or older who received an inactivated influenza vaccine. This chain uses TRBV3-1 with TRBJ2-7; possible D gene TRBD2, 5 bases. The CDR3 DNA is TGTGCCAGCAGCTCAAAACTAGGGATCTCCTACGAGCAGTACTTC. Protein: CASSSKLGISYEQYF.